This T cell receptor beta chain was found in a study of graft-versus-host responses after intestinal transplantation. For this clone: Its antigen is as yet unknown.

Germline CDR1 is SGHAT and CDR2 is FQNNGV. This CDR3 contains 14 residues. Trimming shortened V by 4 bases and J by 1 base, and 5 bases separated the two germline ends. TCRdb keeps only in-frame clones here, not all; method: immunoSEQ multiplex PCR. In the table there are about 84,000 clones, less than 95% of which are singletons. The receptor's source is a human donor who was the organ donor for an intestinal transplant. This chain connects TRBV11-2 to TRBJ2-6; D uncertain. The material sequenced was unstimulated CD4+ T cells sorted from spleen or lymph node cells, taken before transplant. CDR3: CASSYTSGANVLTF. In nucleotides, the CDR3 is TGTGCCAGCAGCTATACATCTGGGGCCAACGTCCTGACTTTC.